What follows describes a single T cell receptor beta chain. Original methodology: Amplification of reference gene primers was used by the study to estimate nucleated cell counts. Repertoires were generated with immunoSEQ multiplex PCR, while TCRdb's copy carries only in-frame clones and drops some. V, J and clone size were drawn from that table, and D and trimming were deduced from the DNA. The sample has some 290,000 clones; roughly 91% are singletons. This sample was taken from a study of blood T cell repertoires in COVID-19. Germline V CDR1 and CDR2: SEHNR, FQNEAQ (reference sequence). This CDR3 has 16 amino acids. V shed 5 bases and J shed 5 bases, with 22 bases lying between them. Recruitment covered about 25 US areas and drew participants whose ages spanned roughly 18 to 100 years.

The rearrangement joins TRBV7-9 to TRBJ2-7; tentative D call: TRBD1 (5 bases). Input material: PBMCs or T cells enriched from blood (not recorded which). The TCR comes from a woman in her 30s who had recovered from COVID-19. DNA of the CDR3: TGTGCCAGCAGCGTAATGAATGGACAAGGCCGTCACGAGCAGTACTTC. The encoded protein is CASSVMNGQGRHEQYF.